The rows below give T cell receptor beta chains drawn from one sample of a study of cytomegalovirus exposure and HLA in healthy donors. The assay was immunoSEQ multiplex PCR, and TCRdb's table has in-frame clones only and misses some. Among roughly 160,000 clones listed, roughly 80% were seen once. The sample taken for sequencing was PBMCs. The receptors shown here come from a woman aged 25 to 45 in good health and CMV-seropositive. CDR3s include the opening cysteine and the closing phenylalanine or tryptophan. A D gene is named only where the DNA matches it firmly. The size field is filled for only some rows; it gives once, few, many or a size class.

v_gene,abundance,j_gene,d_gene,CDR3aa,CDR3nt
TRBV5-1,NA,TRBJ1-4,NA,CASSLDPSEKLFF,TGCGCCAGCAGCTTGGACCCTAGTGAAAAACTGTTTTTT
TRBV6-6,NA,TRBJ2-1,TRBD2,CASSYSRGGTDEQFF,TGTGCCAGCAGTTACTCGAGGGGAGGGACCGATGAGCAGTTCTTC
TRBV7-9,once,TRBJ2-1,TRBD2,CASSPTSGAYNEQFF,TGTGCCAGCAGCCCGACTAGCGGGGCTTACAATGAGCAGTTCTTC
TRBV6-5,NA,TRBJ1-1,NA,CASRRTASNTEAFF,TGTGCCAGCAGAAGGACAGCTTCAAACACTGAAGCTTTCTTT
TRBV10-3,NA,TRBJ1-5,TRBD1,CAIRGQGEGQPQHF,TGTGCCATCAGAGGACAGGGGGAGGGTCAGCCCCAGCATTTT
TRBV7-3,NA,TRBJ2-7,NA,CSSSLSFPHSYLSYEQYF,TGTTCCAGCAGCCTATCATTCCCGCACAGCTACCTCTCTTACGAGCAGTACTTC
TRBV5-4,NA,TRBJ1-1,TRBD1,CASSLPGTGIMNTEAFF,TGTGCCAGCAGCTTGCCCGGGACAGGAATAATGAACACTGAAGCTTTCTTT
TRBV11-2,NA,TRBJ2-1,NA,CASSLLRNEQFF,TGTGCCAGCAGCTTACTGCGCAATGAGCAGTTCTTC
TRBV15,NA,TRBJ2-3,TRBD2,CATSRDSGGGRDTQYF,TGTGCCACCAGCAGGGATAGCGGGGGGGGACGAGATACGCAGTATTTT
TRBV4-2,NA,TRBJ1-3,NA,CASSQEGTVSSGNTIYF,TGTGCCAGCAGCCAAGAAGGGACTGTTAGTTCTGGAAACACCATATATTTT
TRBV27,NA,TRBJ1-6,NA,CASSLSRGLNSPLHF,TGTGCCAGCAGTTTATCCAGGGGCTTAAATTCACCCCTCCACTTT
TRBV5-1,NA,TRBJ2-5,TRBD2,CASSYLAGALQETQYF,TGCGCCAGCAGCTACCTAGCGGGGGCCCTCCAAGAGACCCAGTACTTC
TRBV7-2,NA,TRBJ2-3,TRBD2,CASSRTSVADTQYF,TGTGCCAGCTCTCGGACTAGCGTCGCAGATACGCAGTATTTT
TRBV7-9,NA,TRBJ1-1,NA,CASSLADREAFF,TGTGCCAGCAGCTTAGCAGACAGGGAAGCTTTCTTT
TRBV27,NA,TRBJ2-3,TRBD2,CASRGLAGGTSTDTQYF,TGTGCCAGCAGAGGACTAGCGGGGGGAACTAGCACAGATACGCAGTATTTT
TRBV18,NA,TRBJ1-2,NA,CASSPRLDRDIRIGYTF,TGTGCCAGCTCACCAAGGCTTGACCGGGACATCAGAATTGGCTACACCTTC